Sequencing of this T cell receptor beta chain was carried out in a study of blood T cells in healthy people across ages. General study points: Researchers deemed the diversity estimates from one million T cells underestimates.

As regards this clonotype: No antigen is known for it.

PCR was performed a second time for about 7 to 12 cycles using a sample-barcoded 5' primer and a J-beta primer mix. MiXCR, run by TCRdb on the 5' RACE reads, gives a single entry per CDR3 protein. The sample shows 760,000 or so distinct CDR3 sequences, 20% to 25% of them seen only once. V lost 6 bases, J lost 5 bases, and 16 bases lay in between. The CDR3 is 14 residues long. Germline V CDR1 and CDR2: MNHNY, SVGAGI (reference sequence). Every sample gave at least 6 micrograms of total RNA when it was extracted. The sample was also linked to a second study, of T cells of mothers and their children. Per that paper: Extracted RNA, in its entirety, went into cDNA synthesis at about 1.5 ug per 15 ul.

This sequence joins TRBV6-6 and TRBJ2-5; D is possibly TRBD1 or TRBD2 (6 bases each). The sequence derives from a boy aged 10-17 years in good health. Sequenced material: blood. The CDR3 DNA follows: TGTGCCAGCAGAGGACAGAGGGAGGTGGAGACCCAGTACTTC. Translated: CASRGQREVETQYF.